The 20 T cell receptor beta chains below come from one sample, sequenced in a study of T cell repertoires in cytomegalovirus infection. TCRdb used MiXCR to reprocess the reads, holding one entry per CDR3 protein. The data contain more than 650,000 distinct CDR3 sequences, 35% of them singletons. The sequenced material came from PBMCs. The receptors originated from a human donor in good health (CMV status not recorded). Some clones in this sample may be carry-over from other donors' samples.

The chain combines TRBV7-9 with TRBJ2-3, with D perhaps given as TRBD1 or TRBD2 (5 bases each). The CDR3 covers 16 residues. Germline CDR1 reads SEHNR; CDR2 reads FQNEAQ (reference sequence). With 5 bases removed from V and 2 bases from J, the gap between germline ends came to 17 bases. CDR3 amino acids: CASSRNRDPNTDTQYF. The CDR3 DNA reads TGTGCCAGCAGCCGTAACCGGGACCCCAACACAGATACGCAGTATTTT.

This clonotype was found many times. This chain links TRBV6-1 with TRBJ2-5; 7 bases are a match to TRBD1. V dropped 8 bases and J dropped 5; count of bases not matched to a gene: 5. The germline V gene has CDR1 MNHNS and CDR2 SASEGT. This CDR3 region has 12 residues. The DNA for the CDR3 is TGTGCCAGCCTGACAGGGCCGGAGACCCAGTACTTC. Encoded protein: CASLTGPETQYF.

This clonotype has a handful of counts. In nucleotides, the CDR3 is TGTGCCAGCAGTGGAGAGACGGGCTCCTCGGGCGAGACCCAGTACTTC. Translating it yields CASSGETGSSGETQYF. This chain links TRBV6-2 or TRBV6-3 with TRBJ2-5; D gene unclear. This CDR3 is built from 16 residues. Trimming removed 5 bases from V and 5 bases from J, with 21 bases in between. Germline CDR1 reads MNHEY; CDR2 reads SVGEGT.

The chain carries TRBV5-1 and TRBJ2-1; D unclear. The germline CDR1 and CDR2 sequences are SGHRS and YFSETQ. This CDR3 has 15 residues. Deletions cut 6 bases from V and 0 bases from J, with 13 bases between. As DNA, the CDR3 is TGCGCCAGCACCGACGATCTAAGCTCCTACAATGAGCAGTTCTTC. It encodes CASTDDLSSYNEQFF.

This rearrangement joins TRBV7-2 to TRBJ2-4, with TRBD1 matching 8 bases. CDR3 length: 14 amino acids. V was pared by 5 bases and J by 3 bases, with 3 bases of the junction left unmatched. The germline gives CDR1 SGHTA, CDR2 FQGNSA. CDR3 in DNA: TGTGCCAGCAGCCTACAGGGGGACAAAAACATTCAGTACTTC. This encodes CASSLQGDKNIQYF.

J is TRBJ2-3 and V is TRBV7-6, with 7 bases identical to TRBD1. Germline CDR1 SGHVS, CDR2 FNYEAQ. Trimming cost V 5 bases and J 0 bases; bases outside gene matches: 17. The CDR3 is made up of 19 amino acids. The CDR3 DNA reads TGTGCCAGCAGCAACCGGGACAGAGACCTGAGATCTAGCACAGATACGCAGTATTTT. It encodes CASSNRDRDLRSSTDTQYF.

The V and J genes are TRBV5-6 and TRBJ2-7; no definite D call. Germline-derived CDR1 and CDR2 are SGHDT and YYEEEE. The germline V and J ends were trimmed by 2 bases and 5 bases, with 17 bases remaining between them. The CDR3 runs 15 residues. CDR3 bases: TGTGCCAGCAGCTTCGCCGCGGCCTTACCCGACGAGCAGTACTTC. Amino acids: CASSFAAALPDEQYF. Full variable domain (remainder filled in from reference TRBV5-6 and TRBJ2-7): DAGVTQSPTHLIKTRGQQVTLRCSPKSGHDTVSWYQQALGQGPQFIFQYYEEEERQRGNFPDRFSGHQFPNYSSELNVNALLLGDSALYLCASSFAAALPDEQYFGPGTRLTVT.

The chain couples TRBV24-1 to TRBJ2-2; 7 nucleotides agree with TRBD1. CDR3 length: 18 amino acids. CDR1 and CDR2 from the germline V gene are KGHDR and SFDVKD. The trim removed 3 bases at V and 3 bases at J, leaving 12 bases unmatched. The CDR3 spells CATSDALRQGSYTGELFF. CDR3 DNA: TGTGCCACCAGTGATGCTCTGAGACAGGGATCCTACACCGGGGAGCTGTTTTTT.

This chain connects TRBV2 to TRBJ2-7, with TRBD2 matching over 15 bases. From germline, CDR1 is SNHLY and CDR2 FYNNEI. After removal of 3 bases from V and 4 bases from J, the junction contained 7 bases not matched to a gene. This CDR3 is built from 17 residues. The CDR3 here is CASSDWTSGGATYEQYF. The CDR3 region has the DNA TGTGCCAGCAGTGACTGGACTAGCGGGGGGGCTACATACGAGCAGTACTTC.

The V call is TRBV5-1, the J call TRBJ2-1, with D perhaps being TRBD1 or TRBD2 (5 bases each). The CDR3 extends over 15 amino acids. Trimming stripped 4 bases from V and 9 bases from J, with 20 bases between. Germline CDR1 and CDR2: SGHRS and YFSETQ. CDR3: CASSVPGPSKGEQFF. CDR3 DNA sequence: TGCGCCAGCAGCGTACCGGGACCATCTAAGGGTGAGCAGTTCTTC. Supplemented by reference TRBV5-1 and TRBJ2-1, the full variable domain reads KAGVTQTPRYLIKTRGQQVTLSCSPISGHRSVSWYQQTPGQGLQFLFEYFSETQRNKGNFPGRFSGRQFSNSRSEMNVSTLELGDSALYLCASSVPGPSKGEQFFGPGTRLTVL.

Remarks on this clonotype: A much larger clone differs by one base, so this may be a read error. The CDR3, as DNA: TGTGCCAGCAGCTACCCCGGGACAGGGCGGTACGAGCTGTACTTC. Translated, it gives CASSYPGTGRYELYF. The chain couples TRBV7-2 to TRBJ2-7; 9 bases match TRBD1. CDR3 length: 15 residues. CDR1 and CDR2 (germline): SGHTA, FQGNSA. The whole variable domain, filled in from reference TRBV7-2 and TRBJ2-7, reads GAGVSQSPSNKVTEKGKDVELRCDPISGHTALYWYRQSLGQGLEFLIYFQGNSAPDKSGLPSDRFSAERTGGSVSTLTIQRTQQEDSAVYLCASSYPGTGRYELYFGPGTRLTVT.

The chain couples TRBV28 to TRBJ2-7; 7 positions agree with TRBD1. J lost 2 bases, V lost 7 bases, and 11 bases had no gene match. Germline CDR1 MDHEN, CDR2 SYDVKM. This CDR3 is 15 amino acids long. Here the CDR3 DNA reads TGTGCCAGCACTAAACAGGGGTCCCCGGCCTACGAGCAGTACTTC. As protein: CASTKQGSPAYEQYF. The complete variable domain, with remaining parts taken from reference TRBV28 and TRBJ2-7, reads DVKVTQSSRYLVKRTGEKVFLECVQDMDHENMFWYRQDPGLGLRLIYFSYDVKMKEKGDIPEGYSVSREKKERFSLILESASTNQTSMYLCASTKQGSPAYEQYFGPGTRLTVT.

The table lists this clonotype with a few counts. The chain recombines TRBV27 with TRBJ2-6; D might be TRBD1 (5 bases). Germline-derived CDR1 and CDR2 are MNHEY and SMNVEV (reference sequence). Between the trimmed V and J ends, which lost 5 bases and 4 bases, there was a span of 9 bases. This CDR3 contains 14 residues. The CDR3 here is CASSKRTGANVLTF. CDR3 nucleotide sequence: TGTGCCAGCAGTAAACGGACAGGGGCCAACGTCCTGACTTTC.

The J gene is TRBJ2-1, the V gene TRBV12-3 or TRBV12-4, with 11 bases fitting TRBD2. The CDR3 is 17 amino acids. With V trimmed by 7 bases and J by 4 bases, 12 bases remained unmatched. CDR3 DNA: TGTGCCAGCAATTGGACTAGCGGGCGTCCCAAATACAATGAGCAGTTCTTC. This encodes CASNWTSGRPKYNEQFF.

In its sample, this clonotype was seen a few times. The chain has TRBV15 and TRBJ1-5; D gene unclear. Trimming stripped 3 bases from V and 1 base from J, with 13 bases between. The CDR3 extends over 16 amino acids. Germline V CDR1 and CDR2: LNHNV, YYDKDF (reference sequence). The CDR3 DNA is TGTGCCACCAGCAGCGCCGGTGGGGTAAGCAATCAGCCCCAGCATTTT. It yields the protein CATSSAGGVSNQPQHF.

The chain uses TRBV11-2 and TRBJ2-2; 7 bases align to TRBD2. With V trimmed by 2 bases and J by 2 bases, 14 bases remained unmatched. Germline CDR1 SGHAT, CDR2 FQNNGV. The CDR3 spans 19 residues. In DNA form, the CDR3 reads TGTGCCAGCAGCTTATACGACCTCCCGGGACTAACAAACACCGGGGAGCTGTTTTTT. It specifies CASSLYDLPGLTNTGELFF.

The V gene is TRBV18, the J gene TRBJ2-1, with TRBD2 matching over 8 bases. The CDR3 length is 14 residues. The germline gives CDR1 KGHSH, CDR2 LQKENI. V shed 8 bases and J 6 bases; nucleotides not matched to a gene: 9. The CDR3 sequence: CASQSGSGGNEQFF. In DNA, the CDR3 is TGTGCCAGCCAAAGCGGGAGTGGGGGCAATGAGCAGTTCTTC. The full variable domain, completed using reference TRBV18 and TRBJ2-1, is NAGVMQNPRHLVRRRGQEARLRCSPMKGHSHVYWYRQLPEEGLKFMVYLQKENIIDESGMPKERFSAEFPKEGPSILRIQQVVRGDSAAYFCASQSGSGGNEQFFGPGTRLTVL.

The V call is TRBV29-1, the J call TRBJ2-4, with 7 bases identical to TRBD1. CDR3 length: 14 amino acids. Germline CDR1 is SQVTM and CDR2 is ANQGSEA. Trimming took 4 bases from V and 2 from J; bases not matched to a gene: 5. This chain's CDR3 is CSVAQGVSKNIQYF. In DNA form, the CDR3 reads TGCAGCGTTGCGCAGGGGGTCTCCAAAAACATTCAGTACTTC.

In this sample, this clonotype turned up a few times. The rearrangement uses TRBV7-2 and TRBJ1-6; the D is unclear. The CDR3 consists of 16 residues. V dropped 6 bases and J dropped 0 bases, with 12 bases sitting between them. Germline V gives CDR1 SGHTA, CDR2 FQGNSA. The CDR3 loop reads CASRDGGGSYNSPLHF. As DNA, the CDR3 is TGTGCCAGCAGGGACGGCGGCGGCTCCTATAATTCACCCCTCCACTTT.

CDR3 in amino acids: CASSLGFGQGNTGELFF. CDR3 nucleotides: TGCGCCAGCAGCTTGGGTTTTGGACAGGGGAACACCGGGGAGCTGTTTTTT. This sequence joins TRBV5-1 and TRBJ2-2; 8 nucleotides agree with TRBD1. V was clipped by 0 bases and J by 1 base; unmatched bases: 5. The CDR3 sequence is 17 residues long. Germline CDR1 reads SGHRS; CDR2 reads YFSETQ.